This T cell receptor beta chain comes out of a study of T cell repertoires in cytomegalovirus infection. The V end lost 6 bases, the J end lost 5 bases, and 14 bases lay between the germline ends. Per germline, CDR1 SQVTM and CDR2 ANQGSEA. The CDR3 sequence is 12 residues long. MiXCR was run by TCRdb on the reads, yielding one entry per CDR3 protein. The data contain 150,000 to 200,000 distinct CDR3 sequences, under 20% of them singletons. This clonotype appeared a few times. This receptor was obtained from a human donor in good health (CMV status not recorded). Some clones in this sample may be carry-over from other donors' samples. The rearrangement uses TRBV29-1 and TRBJ2-7, with D possibly matching TRBD2 (6 bases). The sample taken for sequencing was CD8+ T cells from PBMCs. DNA of the CDR3: TGCAGCGTGTTTCGGAGGGGTAACGAGCAGTACTTC. Translated, it gives CSVFRRGNEQYF.